The 12 T cell receptor beta chains reported below all come from one sample, sequenced in a study of Ad26.COV2.S vaccination and SARS-CoV-2 variants. Method: immunoSEQ multiplex PCR; TCRdb's copy keeps in-frame clones and lacks some. The sample carries over 400,000 clones, 90% recorded once. Treatment described: roughly 20 received Ad26.COV2.S at low or high dose, single or two shots; roughly 5 received placebo; per-sample allocation not given. On day 63 after the first injection, vaccine and placebo recipients gave samples. The input for sequencing was peripheral blood, taken in a trial of Ad26.COV2.S vaccine versus placebo. The receptors shown here come from a person aged 18-65 years who received the Ad26.COV2.S COVID-19 vaccine or a placebo.

The chain uses TRBV3-1 (or the pseudogene TRBV3-2) and TRBJ2-7; 9 bases agree with TRBD1. CDR1 LGHDT and CDR2 YNNKEL come from the germline V gene (reference sequence). The ends lost 4 bases at V and 3 bases at J; junction bases unmatched: 7. The CDR3 runs 15 residues. CDR3 sequence (DNA): TGTGCCAGCAGCCGCAATACAGGGGGCGACTACGAGCAGTACTTC. Protein product: CASSRNTGGDYEQYF.

CDR3 residues: CASSPAGGREQFF. The DNA of the CDR3 is TGTGCCAGCAGTCCGGCGGGAGGGCGTGAGCAGTTCTTC. This chain connects TRBV6-5 to TRBJ2-1; 9 positions agree with TRBD2. V shed 5 bases and J 9 bases; nucleotides not matched to a gene: 5. CDR1 MNHEY and CDR2 SVGAGI come from the germline V gene. This CDR3 is 13 amino acids long.

The rearrangement links TRBV7-6 to TRBJ2-1, with 12 bases matching TRBD2. CDR3 length: 16 residues. Losses at the gene ends were 4 bases for V and 6 bases for J; bases not matched to a gene: 7. Germline loops: CDR1 SGHVS, CDR2 FNYEAQ. CDR3 region: CASSSKLAGGSNEQFF. The CDR3 DNA reads TGTGCCAGCAGCTCCAAACTAGCGGGAGGATCCAATGAGCAGTTCTTC.

V and J are TRBV5-6 and TRBJ2-3; D is unresolved. With 1 base removed from V and 6 bases from J, the gap between germline ends came to 9 bases. In germline, CDR1 is SGHDT, CDR2 YYEEEE. This CDR3 is built from 13 residues. This CDR3 is CASSLTIEDTQYF. CDR3 bases: TGTGCCAGCAGCTTGACTATTGAGGATACGCAGTATTTT.

The V and J genes are TRBV7-6 and TRBJ2-3, with TRBD2 as a possible D gene (5 bases). With 3 bases removed from V and 4 bases from J, the gap between germline ends came to 5 bases. The CDR3 is 12 residues long. Germline V gene data show CDR1 as SGHVS and CDR2 as FNYEAQ. CDR3 region: CASSFGADTQYF. The CDR3 nucleotides are TGTGCCAGCAGCTTCGGGGCAGATACGCAGTATTTT.

This chain links TRBV11-3 with TRBJ2-1; D may be TRBD2 (5 bases). CDR3 size: 16 residues. CDR1 SGHNT and CDR2 YENEEA come from the germline V gene. V was clipped by 0 bases and J by 4 bases, with 13 bases between them. For the CDR3, the DNA is TGTGCCAGCAGCTTAGAAGGGAATCGCGGGTACAATGAGCAGTTCTTC. Translating it yields CASSLEGNRGYNEQFF.

The CDR3 spells CASSLKGAEDTQYF. Here the CDR3 DNA reads TGTGCCAGCAGCTTAAAAGGGGCAGAAGATACGCAGTATTTT. The V call is TRBV7-2, the J call TRBJ2-3, with a tentative D call TRBD1 (5 bases). Germline assignment: CDR1 SGHTA and CDR2 FQGNSA. V was clipped by 2 bases and J by 5 bases, with 11 bases between them. The CDR3 length is 14 residues.

This chain uses TRBV29-1 with TRBJ2-3; TRBD1 aligns across 9 bases. Per germline, CDR1 SQVTM and CDR2 ANQGSEA. The junction had 12 bases not matched to a gene; V was cut back by 0 bases and J by 5 bases. The length of the CDR3 is 17 residues. CDR3 coding DNA: TGCAGCGTTGAAGACCCCCATGGGACAGGGTTTAAAGATACGCAGTATTTT. It translates to CSVEDPHGTGFKDTQYF.

The chain couples TRBV15 to TRBJ1-1; possibly TRBD1 for D (6 bases). Trimming took off 0 bases at V and 8 bases at J, with 13 bases between the two ends. The CDR3 sequence is 14 residues long. Germline V gene lookup returns CDR1 LNHNV and CDR2 YYDKDF (reference sequence). The CDR3 DNA sequence: TGTGCCACCAGCAGAGACCCGCAGGGGCCCGAAGCTTTCTTT. Its translation is CATSRDPQGPEAFF.

The J gene is TRBJ1-2, the V gene TRBV21-1; the table's D call, TRBD1, was not checked against the DNA. TRBV21-1 is termed a pseudogene. The CDR3 consists of 11 residues. CDR3 DNA sequence: TGTGCCAAACAGGGGCTCTATGGCTACACCTTC. The encoded protein is CAKQGLYGYTF.

This clone was seen many times. J is TRBJ1-2 and V is TRBV28, with a weak D call TRBD1 (6 bases). Trimming cost V 4 bases and J 2 bases, with 17 bases left between them. CDR1 is MDHEN, CDR2 SYDVKM, per germline. CDR3 length: 16 residues. The CDR3 region is CASSSPRTEKNYGYTF. The DNA for the CDR3 is TGTGCCAGCAGTTCCCCAAGGACAGAAAAGAACTATGGCTACACCTTC.

The chain uses TRBV21-1 and TRBJ2-1; TRBD1, the table's D call, was not compared with the DNA. TRBV21-1 is a documented pseudogene. The CDR3 is 15 amino acids. CDR3 region: CASRKDRELYNEQFF. Written as DNA, the CDR3 is TGTGCCAGCAGGAAGGACAGGGAGTTATACAATGAGCAGTTCTTC.